This T cell receptor beta chain originates from a study of blood T cell repertoires in COVID-19 (TCRdb year 2020). Describing the broader study: The collaborator samples originated in the United States, Italy and Spain and spanned the acute and convalescent phases of COVID-19. Where available, HLA class I and class II types were taken from metadata supplied by the sample provider and were not determined by assay-based typing. The prospective study material was composed of cDNA or gDNA derived from T cells, B-cell-depleted T cells, or PBMCs. Sample metadata almost always included a de-identified subject ID, COVID-19 status, age in years and sex. The samples were drawn from two sources: the first 160 participants of the ongoing ImmuneRACE study, and 1,000 to 1,500 subjects contributed by 6 global collaborators. Subjects who had been exposed to COVID-19, were actively infected with it, or had recovered from it provided the deeply sampled blood TCRbeta repertoires that made up the dataset. The repertoires were released in a freely available public database meant as a resource for research on the immune response to SARS-CoV-2.

TCRbeta CDR3 regions were amplified from genomic DNA by means of the immunoSEQ Assay, a bias-controlled multiplex PCR. Per the source publication's procedure: The number of nucleated cells in each sample was estimated by amplification of reference gene primers within the assay. To quantify the absolute abundance of each unique TCRbeta CDR3 rearrangement, sequence reads were collapsed and filtered. Productive Simpson clonality was computed per sample as the square root of Simpson's diversity index over productive rearrangements. In TCRdb, the immuneACCESS table is reduced to in-frame sequences with V and J assigned. These tables do not hold every clone; where another copy was compared, an unresolved V gene accounts for under half, and the others remain unexplained. The V and J calls and clone size come from that table; D and trimming were worked out from the DNA. Across this sample there are approximately 280,000 clones, with roughly four fifths seen only once. Of the sample, more than 4% falls within the top ten clones.

Beyond this particular receptor, the publication reports: Clinical and demographic metadata were provided uncurated, with the amount varying by source and participant.

At the junction V is shortened by 1 base and J by 2 bases; bases outside the gene matches: 4. Based on the germline V gene, the CDR1 and CDR2 sequences are SGHDT and YYEEEE. The CDR3 numbers 16 residues from cysteine through phenylalanine. Left in the record is the CDR3 DNA by itself, 48 bases read in frame from the first base. In regard to this clone: No cognate antigen has been identified for it. There are no base qualities to consult, and no much larger clone falls within one base.

Participants in the prospective study were enrolled through a virtual design, were aged roughly 18 to 100 years, and lived in 20 to 30 United States geographic areas. Cohort assignment in the prospective study relied on participant-reported clinical history from a screening survey and a study questionnaire. Exposed participants had been in contact with someone with a PCR-confirmed or clinician-diagnosed COVID-19 case within 2 weeks of study entry. In the prospective study, mobile phlebotomists collected whole blood, serum and a nasopharyngeal or oropharyngeal swab from each participant. Prospective study participants could optionally give additional blood draws and questionnaires over an approximately 2-month period. Before DNA extraction, blood samples from the prospective study were shipped at room temperature or frozen.

The V and J segments used are TRBV5-6 and TRBJ1-5, and TRBD1 matches 9 of the central bases. Sample: PBMCs or T cells enriched from blood (not recorded which). The receptor's source is a man between 35 and 55 years old who had been exposed to COVID-19. The DNA reads as follows: TGTGCCAGCAGCTTGAACAGGGGGCAAGGCAATCAGCCCCAGCATTTT. This translates into CASSLNRGQGNQPQHF.